The clone carrying this TCR beta chain was recorded at least ten times. What it binds is not known. The source of the sample is a study of identical twins. General observations from the study: Weaker excess sharing between twins was seen in beta out-of-frame sequences.

Unique molecular identifiers were present on the cDNA, which also gained a universal primer site by template switching. TCRdb ran MiXCR on the 5' RACE reads and lists one entry per CDR3 protein. The sample includes a few hundred thousand distinct CDR3 sequences, more than 9% of them seen just once. The V end lost 2 bases, the J end lost 7 bases, and 16 bases lay between the germline ends. The CDR3 contains 15 residues. Germline V lookup: CDR1 SGHRS, CDR2 YFSETQ. The same specimen was also included in a second study, on yellow fever vaccine responses in identical twins.

Sequencing was done on a sample of PBMCs. The clonotype originates from a woman between 18 and 30 years old in good health. The gene calls are TRBV5-1 and TRBJ2-1; D is undetermined. The CDR3 region is CASSLNAGLGNEQFF. The CDR3 DNA reads as TGCGCCAGCAGCTTAAATGCTGGTTTAGGTAATGAGCAGTTCTTC.